The clone carrying this T cell receptor (beta chain) was counted a single time. This specimen comes from a study of control samples from healthy donors and cancer patients. The CDR3 is 13 residues long. With V trimmed by 8 bases and J by 3 bases, 4 bases remained unmatched. CDR1 and CDR2 from the germline V gene are SGHTA and FQGNSA. Sequencing was performed with immunoSEQ multiplex PCR; in TCRdb, only in-frame clones are kept and a portion is missing. Here the sample spans 210,000 or so clones, around 90% being singletons. The chain combines TRBV7-2 with TRBJ2-7, with 10 positions matching TRBD2. This sequence was found in a man aged 30 to 45 in good health. Material: blood. The CDR3 is CASRQRGGYEQYF. DNA of the CDR3: TGTGCCAGCCGGCAGCGGGGGGGCTACGAGCAGTACTTC.